A single sample is the source of the 10 T cell receptor beta chains below, sequenced in a study of beta chain features in type 1 diabetes. Points from the study as a whole: In every one of the four CD4+ subsets, TCRB CDR3s were moderately but significantly shorter in Type 1 diabetes patients.

Their antigen targets remain unknown. The investigators reverse transcribed all of the isolated RNA, so they sequenced expressed TCRB transcripts. The table came from immunoSEQ multiplex PCR; TCRdb's copy has only in-frame clones and leaves some out. The repertoire holds about 260,000 clones, with roughly 20% as singletons. The sample comprised naive CD4+ T cells from blood. The receptors stem from a woman aged 40 to 49 with type 1 diabetes.

This clone was recorded only once. The genes are TRBV10-3 and TRBJ2-7; 11 nucleotides agree with TRBD1. V shed 4 bases and J 2 bases; nucleotides not matched to a gene: 7. Germline V gene data show CDR1 as ENHRY and CDR2 as SYGVKD. The CDR3 is 16 amino acids. The CDR3 nucleotides read TGTGCCATCAGTGGCCAAACGGGACAGGGGGCCTACGAGCAGTACTTC. It specifies CAISGQTGQGAYEQYF.

This clone appeared a few times. This chain uses TRBV7-2 with TRBJ1-2; D is unresolved. Germline CDR1 reads SGHTA; CDR2 reads FQGNSA. The V gene lost 1 base and the J gene lost 1 base, with 4 bases spanning the gap. The CDR3 loop spans 13 amino acids. The CDR3 here is CASSLDNNYGYTF. The CDR3 coding sequence is TGTGCCAGCAGCTTAGACAATAACTATGGCTACACCTTC.

V and J are TRBV4-3 and TRBJ1-2; TRBD1 agrees at 9 bases. V lost 5 bases and J lost 4; bases outside the gene matches: 8. The CDR3 is 15 amino acids. From germline, CDR1 is LGHNA and CDR2 YSLEER. This chain's CDR3 is CASSNTGGGSYGYTF. The CDR3 nucleotides are TGCGCCAGCAGCAATACAGGGGGCGGGAGCTATGGCTACACCTTC.

This clone turned up a few times. The chain couples TRBV28 to TRBJ1-5; the match to TRBD1 covers 7 bases. Trimming removed 5 bases from V and 6 bases from J; junction bases left unmatched: 7. CDR3 length: 14 residues. CDR1 is MDHEN, CDR2 SYDVKM, per germline. The DNA of the CDR3 is TGTGCCAGCAGTCCTAACAGGGGAGCTCAGCCCCAGCATTTT. It specifies CASSPNRGAQPQHF.

This clone occurred a few times. V and J are TRBV10-3 and TRBJ2-3, with 10 bases fitting TRBD2. The CDR3 is made up of 14 amino acids. The germline V gene has CDR1 ENHRY and CDR2 SYGVKD. V dropped 7 bases and J dropped 3; count of bases not matched to a gene: 4. CDR3 amino acids: CAITPSGGTDTQYF. CDR3 bases: TGTGCCATCACTCCTAGCGGGGGAACAGATACGCAGTATTTT.

This clone was detected only a few times. This rearrangement joins TRBV4-2 to TRBJ1-5, with TRBD1 matching over 8 bases. CDR3 size: 14 residues. Trimming at V came to 3 bases and at J to 11 bases, leaving 9 bases not matched to a gene. The germline gives CDR1 LGHNA, CDR2 YNFKEQ. CDR3 DNA sequence: TGTGCCAGCAGCCAGGACAGGGCCGGCGTGGCCCAGCATTTT. Its protein product is CASSQDRAGVAQHF.

This chain links TRBV4-1 with TRBJ1-4; D is perhaps TRBD1 (5 bases). V lost 0 bases, J lost 6 bases, and 11 bases lay in between. The CDR3 covers 15 residues. The germline CDR1 and CDR2 sequences are MGHRA and YSYEKL. The CDR3 coding sequence is TGCGCCAGCAGCCAAGACGGGACTCGGGATGAAAAACTGTTTTTT. Protein product: CASSQDGTRDEKLFF.

A few counts support this clone. V usage is TRBV30 and J usage is TRBJ1-1, with 7 bases matching TRBD1. Germline loops: CDR1 GTSNPN, CDR2 SVGIG (reference sequence). The CDR3 extends over 14 amino acids. V dropped 4 bases and J dropped 0; count of bases not matched to a gene: 5. CDR3 loop: CAWTTGTVNTEAFF. DNA of the CDR3: TGTGCCTGGACCACCGGGACAGTGAACACTGAAGCTTTCTTT.

The chain uses TRBV28 and TRBJ2-7; possible D gene TRBD2, 5 bases. Germline V gives CDR1 MDHEN, CDR2 SYDVKM. V lost 5 bases to trimming and J lost 4 bases, with 9 bases between them. CDR3 size: 12 residues. CDR3 sequence reads: CASSMRVYEQYF. The DNA of the CDR3 is TGTGCCAGCAGTATGAGGGTATACGAGCAGTACTTC.

The rearrangement uses TRBV30 and TRBJ1-5; the D gene is possibly TRBD1 (6 bases). Germline CDR1 reads GTSNPN; CDR2 reads SVGIG (reference sequence). Trimming shortened V by 3 bases and J by 1 base, and 13 bases separated the two germline ends. The CDR3 has 15 amino acids. CDR3 coding DNA: TGTGCCTGGAGGAACAGGGTAGGGAGCAATCAGCCCCAGCATTTT. Amino acids: CAWRNRVGSNQPQHF.